The 2 T cell receptor beta chains below come from one sample, sequenced in a study of T-cell reconstitution after alpha-beta-depleted transplantation in children. As it was prepared, the TCRbeta library received unique molecular identifiers. From the PCR reads, TCRdb called clonotypes with MiXCR, one entry per CDR3 protein. The table includes about 830,000 distinct CDR3 sequences, around 15% detected once. The source material was PBMCs, mostly from graft donor cells, sampled 360 days after TCRalphabeta/CD19-depleted stem cell transplant. The receptors shown here come from a male patient between 5 and 17 years old who had a stem cell transplant for acute lymphoblastic leukemia, so the T cells may come from the graft donor.

The table lists this clonotype with a few counts. V and J are TRBV12-3 or TRBV12-4 and TRBJ2-2; 7 bases line up with TRBD1. Trimming took 6 bases from V and 3 from J; bases not matched to a gene: 10. This CDR3 spans 16 amino acids. CDR3 bases: TGTGCCAGCAGCATATTACAGGGGAAGGACACCGGGGAGCTGTTTTTT. Its translation is CASSILQGKDTGELFF.

This clonotype occurred a few times. The chain has TRBV5-4 and TRBJ1-1, with a weak D call TRBD1 (6 bases). The V gene's germline CDR1 is SGHNT and CDR2 YYREEE (reference sequence). This CDR3 has 14 residues. The germline V and J ends were trimmed by 5 bases and 7 bases, with 18 bases remaining between them. The CDR3 reads CASSSPQGAVEAFF. The DNA of the CDR3 is TGTGCCAGCAGTTCCCCACAGGGCGCGGTTGAAGCTTTCTTT.